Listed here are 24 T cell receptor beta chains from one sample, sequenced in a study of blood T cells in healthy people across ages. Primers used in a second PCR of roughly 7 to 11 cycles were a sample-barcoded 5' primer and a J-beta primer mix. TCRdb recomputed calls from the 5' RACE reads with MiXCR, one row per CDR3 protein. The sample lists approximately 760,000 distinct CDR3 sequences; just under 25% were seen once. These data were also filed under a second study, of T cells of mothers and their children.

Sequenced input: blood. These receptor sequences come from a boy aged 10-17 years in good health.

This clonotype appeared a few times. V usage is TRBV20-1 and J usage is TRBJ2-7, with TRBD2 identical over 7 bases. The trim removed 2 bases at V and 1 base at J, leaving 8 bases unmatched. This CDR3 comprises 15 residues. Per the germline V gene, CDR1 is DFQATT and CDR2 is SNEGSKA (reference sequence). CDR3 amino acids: CSARSPLAGSYEQYF. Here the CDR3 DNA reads TGCAGTGCTAGATCACCCTTAGCGGGTTCCTACGAGCAGTACTTC.

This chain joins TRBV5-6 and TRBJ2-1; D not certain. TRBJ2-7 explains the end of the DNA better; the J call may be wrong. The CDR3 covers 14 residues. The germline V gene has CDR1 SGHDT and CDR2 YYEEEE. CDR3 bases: TGTGCCAGCAGCTTGACGTCAGGCTCGGACGAGCAGTACTTC. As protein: CASSLTSGSDEQYF.

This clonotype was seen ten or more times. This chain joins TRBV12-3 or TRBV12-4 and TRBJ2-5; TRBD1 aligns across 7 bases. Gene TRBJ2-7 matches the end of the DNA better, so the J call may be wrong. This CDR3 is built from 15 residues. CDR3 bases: TGTGCCAGCAGTTTAAGGGCAGGGGGCTCCTACGAGCAGTACTTC. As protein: CASSLRAGGSYEQYF.

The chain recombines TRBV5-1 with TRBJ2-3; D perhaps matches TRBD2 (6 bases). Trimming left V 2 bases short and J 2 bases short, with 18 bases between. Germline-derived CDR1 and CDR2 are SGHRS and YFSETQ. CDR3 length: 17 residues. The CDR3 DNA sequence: TGCGCCAGCAGCTTTTCCTCGGTTGGAGGGACCACAGATACGCAGTATTTT. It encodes CASSFSSVGGTTDTQYF. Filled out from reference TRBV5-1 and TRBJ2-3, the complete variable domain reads KAGVTQTPRYLIKTRGQQVTLSCSPISGHRSVSWYQQTPGQGLQFLFEYFSETQRNKGNFPGRFSGRQFSNSRSEMNVSTLELGDSALYLCASSFSSVGGTTDTQYFGPGTRLTVL.

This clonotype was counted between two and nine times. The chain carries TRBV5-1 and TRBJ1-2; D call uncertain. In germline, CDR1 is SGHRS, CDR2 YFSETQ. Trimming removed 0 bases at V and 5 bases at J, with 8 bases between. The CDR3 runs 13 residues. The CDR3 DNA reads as TGCGCCAGCAGCTTGGGGCAGGAGTATGGCTACACCTTC. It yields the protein CASSLGQEYGYTF.

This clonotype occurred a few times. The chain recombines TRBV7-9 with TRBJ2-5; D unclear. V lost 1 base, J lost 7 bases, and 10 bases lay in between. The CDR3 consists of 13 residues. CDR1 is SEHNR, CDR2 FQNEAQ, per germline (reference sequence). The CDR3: CASSLEEIRTQYF. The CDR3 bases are TGTGCCAGCAGCTTAGAAGAGATACGGACCCAGTACTTC.

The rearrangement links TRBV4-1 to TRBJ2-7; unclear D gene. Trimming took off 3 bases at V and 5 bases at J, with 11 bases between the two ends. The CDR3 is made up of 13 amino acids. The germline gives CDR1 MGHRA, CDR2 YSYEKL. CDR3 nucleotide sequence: TGCGCCAGCAGCCAGTTCTTGGTCCACGAGCAGTACTTC. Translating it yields CASSQFLVHEQYF.

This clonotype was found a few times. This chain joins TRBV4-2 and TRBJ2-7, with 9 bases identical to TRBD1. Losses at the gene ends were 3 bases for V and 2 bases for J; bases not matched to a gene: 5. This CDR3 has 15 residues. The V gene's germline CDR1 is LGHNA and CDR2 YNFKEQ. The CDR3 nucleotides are TGTGCCAGCAGCCAGGCCCGACAGGGGGCCTACGAGCAGTACTTC. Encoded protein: CASSQARQGAYEQYF.

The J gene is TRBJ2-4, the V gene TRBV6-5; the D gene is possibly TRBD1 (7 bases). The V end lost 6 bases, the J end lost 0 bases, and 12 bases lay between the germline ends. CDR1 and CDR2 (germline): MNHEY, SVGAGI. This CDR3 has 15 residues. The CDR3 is CASSIQGGAKNIQYF. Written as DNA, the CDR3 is TGTGCCAGCAGCATTCAGGGGGGAGCCAAAAACATTCAGTACTTC.

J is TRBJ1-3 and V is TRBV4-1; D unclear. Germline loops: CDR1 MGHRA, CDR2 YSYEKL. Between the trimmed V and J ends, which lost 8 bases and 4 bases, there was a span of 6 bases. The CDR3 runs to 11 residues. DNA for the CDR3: TGCGCCAGCGCGGTCGGAAACACCATATATTTT. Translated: CASAVGNTIYF.

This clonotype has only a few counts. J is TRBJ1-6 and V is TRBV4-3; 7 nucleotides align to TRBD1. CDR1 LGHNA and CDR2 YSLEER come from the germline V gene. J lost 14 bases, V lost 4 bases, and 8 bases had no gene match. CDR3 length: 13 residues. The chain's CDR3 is CASSPDREGTLHF. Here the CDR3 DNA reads TGCGCCAGCAGCCCAGACAGGGAGGGAACCCTCCACTTT.

CDR3 nucleotides: TGCAGCGTTGAAGTTTTAGAAGGGCAGTACTTC. As protein: CSVEVLEGQYF. The chain links TRBV29-1 to TRBJ2-5; D gene ambiguous. The CDR3 covers 11 residues. Per the germline V gene, CDR1 is SQVTM and CDR2 is ANQGSEA. The ends were cut back, 1 base at V and 11 bases at J, with 11 bases in the middle.

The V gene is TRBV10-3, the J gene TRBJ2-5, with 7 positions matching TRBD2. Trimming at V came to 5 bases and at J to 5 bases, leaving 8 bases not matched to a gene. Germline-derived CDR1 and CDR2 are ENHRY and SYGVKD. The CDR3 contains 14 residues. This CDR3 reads CAISPGREEETQYF. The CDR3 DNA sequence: TGTGCCATCAGTCCAGGGAGGGAAGAGGAGACCCAGTACTTC.

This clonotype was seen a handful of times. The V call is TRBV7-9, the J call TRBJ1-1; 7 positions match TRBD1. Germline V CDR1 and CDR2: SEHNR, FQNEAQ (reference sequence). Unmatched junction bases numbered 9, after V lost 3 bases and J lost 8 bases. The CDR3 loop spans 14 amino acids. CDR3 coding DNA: TGTGCCAGCAGCTTGGGGTACGGACAGGCCGAAGCTTTCTTT. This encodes CASSLGYGQAEAFF.

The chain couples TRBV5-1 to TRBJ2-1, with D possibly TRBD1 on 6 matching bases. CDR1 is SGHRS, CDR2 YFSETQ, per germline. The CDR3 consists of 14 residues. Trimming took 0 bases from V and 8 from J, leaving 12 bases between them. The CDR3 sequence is CASSLEPGVDEQFF. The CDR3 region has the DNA TGCGCCAGCAGCTTGGAACCAGGGGTTGATGAGCAGTTCTTC.

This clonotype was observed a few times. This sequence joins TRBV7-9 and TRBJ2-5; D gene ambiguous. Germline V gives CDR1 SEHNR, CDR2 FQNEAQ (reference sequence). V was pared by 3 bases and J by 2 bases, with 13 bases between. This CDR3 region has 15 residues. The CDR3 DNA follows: TGTGCCAGCAGCTTCGTTCTAGGAAAACAAGAGACCCAGTACTTC. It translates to CASSFVLGKQETQYF.

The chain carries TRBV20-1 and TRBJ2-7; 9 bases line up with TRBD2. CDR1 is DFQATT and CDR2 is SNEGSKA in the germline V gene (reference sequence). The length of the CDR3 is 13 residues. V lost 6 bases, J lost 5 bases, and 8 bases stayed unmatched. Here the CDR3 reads CSAARASGNEQYF. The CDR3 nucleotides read TGCAGTGCCGCTAGAGCTAGCGGGAACGAGCAGTACTTC.

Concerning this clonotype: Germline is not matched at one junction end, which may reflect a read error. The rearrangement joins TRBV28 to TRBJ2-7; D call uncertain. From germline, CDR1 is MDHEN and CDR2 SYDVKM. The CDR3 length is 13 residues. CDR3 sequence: CANSLAGPYEQYF. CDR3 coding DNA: TGTGCCAACAGTTTAGCAGGTCCCTACGAGCAGTACTTC.

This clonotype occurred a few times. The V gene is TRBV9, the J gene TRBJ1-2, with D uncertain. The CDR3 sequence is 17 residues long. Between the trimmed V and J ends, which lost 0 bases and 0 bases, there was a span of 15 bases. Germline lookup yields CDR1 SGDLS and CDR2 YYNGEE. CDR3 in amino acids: CASSVGPGREANYGYTF. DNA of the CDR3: TGTGCCAGCAGCGTAGGGCCCGGCCGGGAAGCTAACTATGGCTACACCTTC.

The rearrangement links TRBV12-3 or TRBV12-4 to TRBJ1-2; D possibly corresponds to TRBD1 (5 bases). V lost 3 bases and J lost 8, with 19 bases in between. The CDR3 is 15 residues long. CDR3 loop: CASSFSVMAGSGYTF. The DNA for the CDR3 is TGTGCCAGCAGTTTCTCTGTTATGGCAGGGAGCGGCTACACCTTC.

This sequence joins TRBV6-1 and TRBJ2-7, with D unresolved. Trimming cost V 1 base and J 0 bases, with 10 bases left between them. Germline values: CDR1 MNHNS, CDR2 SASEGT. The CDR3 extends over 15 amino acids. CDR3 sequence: CASSEGWTRSYEQYF. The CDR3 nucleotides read TGTGCCAGCAGTGAAGGGTGGACCCGCTCCTACGAGCAGTACTTC.

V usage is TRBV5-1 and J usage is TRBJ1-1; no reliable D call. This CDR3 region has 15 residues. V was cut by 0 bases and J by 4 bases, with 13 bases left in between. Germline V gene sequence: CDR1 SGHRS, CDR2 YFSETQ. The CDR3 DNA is TGCGCCAGCAGCTTGGGGCAGTCCCCGAGCACTGAAGCTTTCTTT. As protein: CASSLGQSPSTEAFF. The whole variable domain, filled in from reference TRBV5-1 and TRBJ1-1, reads KAGVTQTPRYLIKTRGQQVTLSCSPISGHRSVSWYQQTPGQGLQFLFEYFSETQRNKGNFPGRFSGRQFSNSRSEMNVSTLELGDSALYLCASSLGQSPSTEAFFGQGTRLTVV.

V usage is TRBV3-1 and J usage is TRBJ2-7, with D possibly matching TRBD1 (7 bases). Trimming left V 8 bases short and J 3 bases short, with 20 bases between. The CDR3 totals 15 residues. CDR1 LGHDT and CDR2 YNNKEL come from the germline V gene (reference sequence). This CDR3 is CASSHTDREVYEQYF. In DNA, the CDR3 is TGTGCCAGCTCTCATACTGACAGGGAGGTCTACGAGCAGTACTTC.

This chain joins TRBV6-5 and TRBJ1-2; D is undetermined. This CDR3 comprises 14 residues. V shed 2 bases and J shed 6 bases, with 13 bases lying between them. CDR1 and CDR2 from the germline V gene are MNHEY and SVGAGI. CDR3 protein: CASSYERESDGYTF. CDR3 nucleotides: TGTGCCAGCAGTTACGAAAGGGAGTCTGATGGCTACACCTTC.